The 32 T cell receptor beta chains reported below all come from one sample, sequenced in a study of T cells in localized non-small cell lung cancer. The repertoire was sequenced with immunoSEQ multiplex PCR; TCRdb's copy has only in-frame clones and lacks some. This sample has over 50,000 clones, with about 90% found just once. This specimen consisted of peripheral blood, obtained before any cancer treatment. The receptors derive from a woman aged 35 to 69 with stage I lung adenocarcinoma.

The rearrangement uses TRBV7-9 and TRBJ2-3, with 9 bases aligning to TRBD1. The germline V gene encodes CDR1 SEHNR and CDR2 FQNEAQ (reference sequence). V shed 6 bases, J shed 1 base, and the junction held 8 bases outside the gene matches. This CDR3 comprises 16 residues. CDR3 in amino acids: CASSRTGVHGTDTQYF. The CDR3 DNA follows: TGTGCCAGCAGTAGGACAGGGGTCCACGGCACAGATACGCAGTATTTT.

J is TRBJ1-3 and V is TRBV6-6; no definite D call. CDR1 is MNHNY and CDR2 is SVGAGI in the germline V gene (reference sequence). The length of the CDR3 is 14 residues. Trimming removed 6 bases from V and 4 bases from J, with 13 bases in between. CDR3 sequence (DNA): TGTGCCAGCAGCCCCGGCGCCGCGGGAAACACCATATATTTT. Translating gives CASSPGAAGNTIYF.

The CDR3 nucleotides read TGCAGCGTTGAAGGGGGACGCAAAAACATTCAGTACTTC. Protein product: CSVEGGRKNIQYF. V and J are TRBV29-1 and TRBJ2-4; D is possibly TRBD1 or TRBD2 (5 bases each). V was shortened by 1 base and J by 3 bases, with 7 bases between the two germline ends. CDR3 size: 13 residues. CDR1 and CDR2 from the germline V gene are SQVTM and ANQGSEA.

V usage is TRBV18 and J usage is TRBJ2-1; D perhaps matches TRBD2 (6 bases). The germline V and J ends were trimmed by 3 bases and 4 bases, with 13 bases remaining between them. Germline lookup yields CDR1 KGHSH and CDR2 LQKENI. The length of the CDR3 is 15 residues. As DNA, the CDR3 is TGTGCCAGCTCACCTCTGGCGGGACCATACAATGAGCAGTTCTTC. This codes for CASSPLAGPYNEQFF. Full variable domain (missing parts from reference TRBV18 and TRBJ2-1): NAGVMQNPRHLVRRRGQEARLRCSPMKGHSHVYWYRQLPEEGLKFMVYLQKENIIDESGMPKERFSAEFPKEGPSILRIQQVVRGDSAAYFCASSPLAGPYNEQFFGPGTRLTVL.

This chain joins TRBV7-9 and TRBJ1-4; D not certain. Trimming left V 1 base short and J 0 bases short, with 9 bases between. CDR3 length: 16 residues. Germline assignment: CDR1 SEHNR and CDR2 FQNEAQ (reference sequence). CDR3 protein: CASSLGRKTTNEKLFF. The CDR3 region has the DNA TGTGCCAGCAGCTTAGGCAGGAAAACAACTAATGAAAAACTGTTTTTT.

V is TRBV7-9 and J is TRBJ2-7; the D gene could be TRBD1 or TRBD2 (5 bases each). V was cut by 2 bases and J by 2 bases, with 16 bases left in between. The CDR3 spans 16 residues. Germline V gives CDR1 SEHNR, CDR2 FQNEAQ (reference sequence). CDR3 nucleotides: TGTGCCAGCAGCTTATCGGGGCCTAGGGGCCCCTACGAGCAGTACTTC. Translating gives CASSLSGPRGPYEQYF.

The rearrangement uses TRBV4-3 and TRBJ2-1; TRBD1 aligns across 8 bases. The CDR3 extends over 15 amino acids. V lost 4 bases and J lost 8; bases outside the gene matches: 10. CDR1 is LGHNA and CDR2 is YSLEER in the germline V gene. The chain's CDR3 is CASSPHLDRVDEQFF. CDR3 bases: TGCGCCAGCAGCCCACATCTGGACAGGGTGGATGAGCAGTTCTTC.

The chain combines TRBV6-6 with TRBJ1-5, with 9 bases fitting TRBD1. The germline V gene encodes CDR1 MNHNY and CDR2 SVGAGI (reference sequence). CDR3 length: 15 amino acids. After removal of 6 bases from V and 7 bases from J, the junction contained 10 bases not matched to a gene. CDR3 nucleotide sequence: TGTGCCAGCAGAAACCGGGACAGGGCGCGGCAGCCCCAGCATTTT. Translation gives CASRNRDRARQPQHF.

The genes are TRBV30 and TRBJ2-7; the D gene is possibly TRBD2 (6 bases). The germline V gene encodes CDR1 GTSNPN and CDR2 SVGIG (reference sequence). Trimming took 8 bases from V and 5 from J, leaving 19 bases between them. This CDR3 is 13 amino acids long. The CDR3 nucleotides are TGTGCCGCCGGAGGGCTTGAGGAGGACGAGCAGTACTTC. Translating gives CAAGGLEEDEQYF.

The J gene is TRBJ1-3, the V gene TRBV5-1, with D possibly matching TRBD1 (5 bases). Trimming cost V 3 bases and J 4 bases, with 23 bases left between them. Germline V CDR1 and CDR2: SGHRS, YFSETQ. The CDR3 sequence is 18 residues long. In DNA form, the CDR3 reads TGCGCCAGCAGCTGGCTTCCAGGAGGGGTACTCACCGGAAACACCATATATTTT. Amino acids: CASSWLPGGVLTGNTIYF.

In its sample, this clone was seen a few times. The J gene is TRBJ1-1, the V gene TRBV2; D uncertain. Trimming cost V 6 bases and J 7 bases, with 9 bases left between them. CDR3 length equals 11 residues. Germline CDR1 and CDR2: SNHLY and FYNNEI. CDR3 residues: CASRNYSEAFF. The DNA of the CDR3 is TGTGCCAGCAGGAATTACAGTGAAGCTTTCTTT.

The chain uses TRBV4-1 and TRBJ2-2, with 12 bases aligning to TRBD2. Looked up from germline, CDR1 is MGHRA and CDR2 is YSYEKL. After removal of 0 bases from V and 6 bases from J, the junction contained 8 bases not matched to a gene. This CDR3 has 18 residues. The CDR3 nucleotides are TGCGCCAGCAGCCAAGAGGCCGCTAGCGGGGGGGCCGCCGGGGAGCTGTTTTTT. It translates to CASSQEAASGGAAGELFF.

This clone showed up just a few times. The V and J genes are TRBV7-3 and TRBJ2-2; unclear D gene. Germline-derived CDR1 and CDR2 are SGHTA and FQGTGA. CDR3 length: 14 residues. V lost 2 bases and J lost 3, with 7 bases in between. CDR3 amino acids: CASSLDTDTGELFF. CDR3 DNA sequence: TGTGCCAGCAGCTTAGACACCGACACCGGGGAGCTGTTTTTT.

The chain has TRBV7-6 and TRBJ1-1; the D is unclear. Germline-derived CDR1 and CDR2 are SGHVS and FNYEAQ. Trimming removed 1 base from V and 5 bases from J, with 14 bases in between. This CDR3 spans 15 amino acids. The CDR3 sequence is CASSLGSGKTTEAFF. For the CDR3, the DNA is TGTGCCAGCAGCTTAGGGTCGGGAAAGACTACTGAAGCTTTCTTT.

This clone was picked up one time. CDR3 DNA: TGTGCCAGCAGCAGGGATGCGAACTATGGCTACACCTTC. Translated: CASSRDANYGYTF. The V and J genes are TRBV6-6 and TRBJ1-2, with D possibly being TRBD1 (5 bases). Germline assignment: CDR1 MNHNY and CDR2 SVGAGI (reference sequence). V gave up 6 bases and J gave up 2 bases, with 10 bases separating them. The CDR3 contains 13 residues.

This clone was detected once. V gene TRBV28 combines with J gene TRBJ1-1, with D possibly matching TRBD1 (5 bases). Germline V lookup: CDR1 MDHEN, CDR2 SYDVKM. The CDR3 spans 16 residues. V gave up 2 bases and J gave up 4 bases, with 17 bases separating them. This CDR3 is CASSLALQGMGTEAFF. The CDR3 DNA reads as TGTGCCAGCAGTTTAGCCCTCCAGGGTATGGGCACTGAAGCTTTCTTT.

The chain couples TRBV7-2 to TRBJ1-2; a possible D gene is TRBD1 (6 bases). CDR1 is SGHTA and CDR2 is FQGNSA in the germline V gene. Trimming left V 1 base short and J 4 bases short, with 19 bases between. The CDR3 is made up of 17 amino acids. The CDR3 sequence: CASSLGGAGRPSYGYTF. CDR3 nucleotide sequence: TGTGCCAGCAGCTTAGGGGGGGCGGGACGGCCATCCTATGGCTACACCTTC.

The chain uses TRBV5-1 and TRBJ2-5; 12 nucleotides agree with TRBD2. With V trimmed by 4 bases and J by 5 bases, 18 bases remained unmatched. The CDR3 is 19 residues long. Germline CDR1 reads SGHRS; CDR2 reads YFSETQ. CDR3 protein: CASSLSLTSGGSGKETQYF. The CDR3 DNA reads TGCGCCAGCAGCCTATCCCTGACTAGCGGGGGTTCGGGAAAGGAGACCCAGTACTTC. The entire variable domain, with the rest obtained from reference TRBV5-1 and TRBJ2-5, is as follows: KAGVTQTPRYLIKTRGQQVTLSCSPISGHRSVSWYQQTPGQGLQFLFEYFSETQRNKGNFPGRFSGRQFSNSRSEMNVSTLELGDSALYLCASSLSLTSGGSGKETQYFGPGTRLLVL.

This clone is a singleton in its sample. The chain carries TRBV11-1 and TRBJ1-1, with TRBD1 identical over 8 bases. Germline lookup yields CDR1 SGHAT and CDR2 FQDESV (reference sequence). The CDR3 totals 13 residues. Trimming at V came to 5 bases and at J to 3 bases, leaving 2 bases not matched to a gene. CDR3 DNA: TGTGCCAGCAGCGTGGGACAGGACACTGAAGCTTTCTTT. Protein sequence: CASSVGQDTEAFF.

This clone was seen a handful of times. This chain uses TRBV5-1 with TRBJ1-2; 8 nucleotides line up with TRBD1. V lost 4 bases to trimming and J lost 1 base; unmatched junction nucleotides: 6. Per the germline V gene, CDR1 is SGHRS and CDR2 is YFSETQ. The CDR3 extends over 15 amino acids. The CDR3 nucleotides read TGCGCCAGCAGCCAGGGACAGGCTATTAACTATGGCTACACCTTC. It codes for CASSQGQAINYGYTF. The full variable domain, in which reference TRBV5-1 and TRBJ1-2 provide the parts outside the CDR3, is KAGVTQTPRYLIKTRGQQVTLSCSPISGHRSVSWYQQTPGQGLQFLFEYFSETQRNKGNFPGRFSGRQFSNSRSEMNVSTLELGDSALYLCASSQGQAINYGYTFGSGTRLTVV.

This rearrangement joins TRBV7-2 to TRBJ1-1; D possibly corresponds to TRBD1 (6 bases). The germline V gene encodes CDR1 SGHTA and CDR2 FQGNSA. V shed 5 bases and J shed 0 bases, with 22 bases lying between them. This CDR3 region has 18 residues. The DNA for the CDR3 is TGTGCCAGCAGCCACTTCCGAGGTGGGGGCAGGATGAACACTGAAGCTTTCTTT. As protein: CASSHFRGGGRMNTEAFF.

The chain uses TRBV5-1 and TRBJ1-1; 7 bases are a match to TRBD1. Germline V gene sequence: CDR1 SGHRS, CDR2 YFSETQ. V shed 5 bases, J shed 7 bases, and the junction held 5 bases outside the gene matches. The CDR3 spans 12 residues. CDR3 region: CASRYGQDEAFF. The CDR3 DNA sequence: TGCGCCAGCAGATACGGACAGGATGAAGCTTTCTTT.

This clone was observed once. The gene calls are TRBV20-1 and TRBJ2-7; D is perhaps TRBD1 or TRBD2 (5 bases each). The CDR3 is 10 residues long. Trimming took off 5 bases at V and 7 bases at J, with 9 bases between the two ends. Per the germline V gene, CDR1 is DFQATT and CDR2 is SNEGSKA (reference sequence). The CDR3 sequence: CSAPEGEQYF. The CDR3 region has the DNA TGCAGTGCTCCCGAGGGGGAGCAGTACTTC.

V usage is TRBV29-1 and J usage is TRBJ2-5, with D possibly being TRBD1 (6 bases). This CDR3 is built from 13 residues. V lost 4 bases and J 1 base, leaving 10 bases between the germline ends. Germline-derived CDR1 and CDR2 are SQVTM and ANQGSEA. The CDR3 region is CSVVQGPQETQYF. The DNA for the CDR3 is TGCAGCGTTGTACAGGGACCCCAAGAGACCCAGTACTTC.

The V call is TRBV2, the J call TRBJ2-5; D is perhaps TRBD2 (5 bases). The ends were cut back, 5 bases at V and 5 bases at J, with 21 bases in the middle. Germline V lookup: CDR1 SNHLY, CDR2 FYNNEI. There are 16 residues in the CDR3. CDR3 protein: CASSPSMGGGGETQYF. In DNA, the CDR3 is TGTGCCAGCAGTCCTTCGATGGGTGGAGGCGGCGAGACCCAGTACTTC. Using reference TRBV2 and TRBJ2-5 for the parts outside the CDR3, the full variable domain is EPEVTQTPSHQVTQMGQEVILRCVPISNHLYFYWYRQILGQKVEFLVSFYNNEISEKSEIFDDQFSVERPDGSNFTLKIRSTKLEDSAMYFCASSPSMGGGGETQYFGPGTRLLVL.

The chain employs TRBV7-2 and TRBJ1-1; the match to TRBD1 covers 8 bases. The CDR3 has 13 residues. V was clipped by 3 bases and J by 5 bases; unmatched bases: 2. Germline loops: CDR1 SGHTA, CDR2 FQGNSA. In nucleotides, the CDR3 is TGTGCCAGCAGCTTCCAGGGGGCGACTGAAGCTTTCTTT. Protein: CASSFQGATEAFF. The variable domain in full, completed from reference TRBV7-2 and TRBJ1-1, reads GAGVSQSPSNKVTEKGKDVELRCDPISGHTALYWYRQSLGQGLEFLIYFQGNSAPDKSGLPSDRFSAERTGGSVSTLTIQRTQQEDSAVYLCASSFQGATEAFFGQGTRLTVV.

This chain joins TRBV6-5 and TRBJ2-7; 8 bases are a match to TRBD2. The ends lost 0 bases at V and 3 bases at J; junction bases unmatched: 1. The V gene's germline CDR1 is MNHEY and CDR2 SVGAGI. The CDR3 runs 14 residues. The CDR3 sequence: CASSYSGTSYEQYF. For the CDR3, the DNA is TGTGCCAGCAGTTACTCTGGGACTAGCTACGAGCAGTACTTC.

Here the CDR3 reads CASRPSGRQNNEQFF. CDR3 in DNA: TGTGCCAGCAGACCGAGCGGGAGGCAAAACAATGAGCAGTTCTTC. The rearrangement links TRBV7-2 to TRBJ2-1; 9 nucleotides match TRBD2. Germline V gives CDR1 SGHTA, CDR2 FQGNSA. The CDR3 runs 15 residues. The junction had 8 bases not matched to a gene; V was cut back by 6 bases and J by 5 bases.

In nucleotides, the CDR3 is TGTGCCAGCAGGAGGGGACAGGGTTGGACTGAAGCTTTCTTT. Its protein product is CASRRGQGWTEAFF. The chain recombines TRBV2 with TRBJ1-1, with TRBD1 matching 9 bases. Germline values: CDR1 SNHLY, CDR2 FYNNEI. CDR3 size: 14 residues. V trimming: 6 bases; J trimming: 5 bases; junction bases outside the gene matches: 7. The entire variable domain, with the rest obtained from reference TRBV2 and TRBJ1-1, is as follows: EPEVTQTPSHQVTQMGQEVILRCVPISNHLYFYWYRQILGQKVEFLVSFYNNEISEKSEIFDDQFSVERPDGSNFTLKIRSTKLEDSAMYFCASRRGQGWTEAFFGQGTRLTVV.

The CDR3 loop reads CASSLGPGEQYF. The DNA for the CDR3 is TGTGCCAGCAGCTTAGGCCCGGGCGAGCAGTACTTC. The chain is built from TRBV5-5 and TRBJ2-7; no clear D. Germline assignment: CDR1 SGHKS and CDR2 YYEKEE (reference sequence). The CDR3 length is 12 residues. The V end was cut by 2 bases, the J end by 6 bases, with 9 bases between.

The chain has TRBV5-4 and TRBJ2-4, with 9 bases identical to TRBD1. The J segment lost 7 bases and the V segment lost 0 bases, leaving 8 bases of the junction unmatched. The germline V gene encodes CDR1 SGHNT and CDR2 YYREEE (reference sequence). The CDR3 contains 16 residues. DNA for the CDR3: TGTGCCAGCAGCTTGGGGGGACAGGGCGATGTGAACATTCAGTACTTC. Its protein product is CASSLGGQGDVNIQYF.

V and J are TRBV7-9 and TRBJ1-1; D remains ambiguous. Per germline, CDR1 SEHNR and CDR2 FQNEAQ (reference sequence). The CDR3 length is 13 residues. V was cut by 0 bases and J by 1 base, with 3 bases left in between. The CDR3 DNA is TGTGCCAGCAGCTTAGCTGGGAACACTGAAGCTTTCTTT. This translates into CASSLAGNTEAFF.